This T cell receptor beta chain was sequenced during a study of blood T cell repertoires in COVID-19. Using immunoSEQ multiplex PCR, the repertoire was profiled, and TCRdb retains in-frame clones only, with some absent. The profile covers 52,000 or so clones, with 65% to 90% appearing a single time and roughly 13% taken by the ten largest. The V gene end was trimmed by 3 bases and the J gene end by 0 bases; junction bases not matched to a gene: 3. Germline CDR1 KGHSH, CDR2 LQKENI. The CDR3 has 16 residues. This TCR derives from a human donor in a cohort sampled during active COVID-19. J is TRBJ1-4 and V is TRBV18; 8 nucleotides agree with TRBD1. Sequences were obtained from peripheral blood. This chain's CDR3 is CASSPGQATTNEKLFF. CDR3 in DNA: TGTGCCAGCTCACCGGGACAGGCCACAACTAATGAAAAACTGTTTTTT.